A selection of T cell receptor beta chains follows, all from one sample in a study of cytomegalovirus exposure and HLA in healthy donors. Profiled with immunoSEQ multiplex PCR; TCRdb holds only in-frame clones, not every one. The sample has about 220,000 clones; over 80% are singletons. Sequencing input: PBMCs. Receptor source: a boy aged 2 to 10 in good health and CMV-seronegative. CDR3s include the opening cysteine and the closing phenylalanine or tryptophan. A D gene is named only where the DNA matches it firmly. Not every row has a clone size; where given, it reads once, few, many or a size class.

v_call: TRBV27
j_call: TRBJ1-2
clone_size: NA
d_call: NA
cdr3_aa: CASSRGGGASGYTF
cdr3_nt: TGTGCCAGCAGCCGCGGGGGGGGAGCCTCTGGCTACACCTTC

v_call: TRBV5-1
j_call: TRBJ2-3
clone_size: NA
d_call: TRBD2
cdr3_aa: CASSLASGGVTDTQYF
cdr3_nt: TGCGCCAGCAGCTTGGCTTCCGGGGGGGTCACAGATACGCAGTATTTT

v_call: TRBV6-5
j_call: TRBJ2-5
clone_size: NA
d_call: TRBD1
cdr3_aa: CASTMGQGIETQYF
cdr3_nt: TGTGCCAGCACTATGGGACAGGGTATAGAGACCCAGTACTTC

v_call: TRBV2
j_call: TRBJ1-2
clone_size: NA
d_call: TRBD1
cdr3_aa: CASSPGTAYGYTF
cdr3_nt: TGTGCCAGCAGTCCCGGGACAGCCTATGGCTACACCTTC

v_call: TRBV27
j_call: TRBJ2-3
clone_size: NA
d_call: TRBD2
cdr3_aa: CASSSSGFTDTQYF
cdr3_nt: TGTGCCAGCAGCTCTAGCGGGTTCACAGATACGCAGTATTTT

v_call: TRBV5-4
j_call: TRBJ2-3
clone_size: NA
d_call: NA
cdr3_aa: CASMSGVSSTDTQYF
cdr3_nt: TGTGCCAGCATGTCGGGAGTCTCTAGCACAGATACGCAGTATTTT

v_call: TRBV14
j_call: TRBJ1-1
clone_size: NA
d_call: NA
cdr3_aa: CASSQDVQGGEAFF
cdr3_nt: TGTGCCAGCAGCCAAGATGTCCAGGGCGGTGAAGCTTTCTTT

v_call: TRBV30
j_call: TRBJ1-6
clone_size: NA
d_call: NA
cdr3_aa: CAWSPTGRESSPLHF
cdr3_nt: TGTGCCTGGAGTCCCACGGGGCGGGAGAGTTCACCCCTCCACTTT

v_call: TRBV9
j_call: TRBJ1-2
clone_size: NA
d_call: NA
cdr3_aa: CASRSSPGGDYGYTF
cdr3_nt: TGTGCCAGCAGATCCAGTCCGGGGGGCGACTATGGCTACACCTTC

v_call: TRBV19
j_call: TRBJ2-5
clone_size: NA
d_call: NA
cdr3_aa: CASSIAGDRRRETQYF
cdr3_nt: TGTGCCAGTAGTATAGCAGGAGACAGGAGGAGAGAGACCCAGTACTTC

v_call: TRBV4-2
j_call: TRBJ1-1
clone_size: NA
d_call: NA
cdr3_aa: CASSQGEGRDTEAFF
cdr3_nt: TGTGCCAGCAGCCAAGGGGAGGGAAGGGACACTGAAGCTTTCTTT

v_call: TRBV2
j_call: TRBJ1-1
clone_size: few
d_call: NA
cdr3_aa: CAMIQELNTEAFF
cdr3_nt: TGTGCCATGATACAGGAGCTAAACACTGAAGCTTTCTTT

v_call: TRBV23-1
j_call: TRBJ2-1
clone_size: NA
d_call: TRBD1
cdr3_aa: CASSHTIRDRGPQSSYNEQFF
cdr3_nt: TGCGCCAGCAGTCACACCATCCGGGACAGGGGGCCTCAGAGCTCCTACAATGAGCAGTTCTTC

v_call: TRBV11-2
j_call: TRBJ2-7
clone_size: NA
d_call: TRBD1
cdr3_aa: CASSWRQGLREQYF
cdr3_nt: TGTGCCAGCAGCTGGAGACAGGGGTTGCGCGAGCAGTACTTC

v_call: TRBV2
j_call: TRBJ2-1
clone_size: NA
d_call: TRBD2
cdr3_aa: CASSEAGGLGDEQFF
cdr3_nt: TGTGCCAGCAGTGAAGCGGGGGGGTTAGGAGATGAGCAGTTCTTC

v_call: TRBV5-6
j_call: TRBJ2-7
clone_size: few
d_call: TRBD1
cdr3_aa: CASSLKDRGVSEQYF
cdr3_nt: TGTGCCAGCAGCTTGAAGGACAGGGGAGTGTCGGAGCAGTACTTC

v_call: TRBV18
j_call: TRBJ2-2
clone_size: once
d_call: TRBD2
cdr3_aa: CASSPPNLGRSTGELFF
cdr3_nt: TGTGCCAGCTCACCACCGAATCTCGGGAGGAGCACCGGGGAGCTGTTTTTT

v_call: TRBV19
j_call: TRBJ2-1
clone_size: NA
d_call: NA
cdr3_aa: CASSRRPGLDEQFF
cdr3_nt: TGTGCCAGTAGTCGGCGTCCGGGACTCGATGAGCAGTTCTTC

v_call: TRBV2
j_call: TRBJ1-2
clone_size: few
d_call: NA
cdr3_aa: CASSVLSGYTF
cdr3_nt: TGTGCCAGCAGTGTCCTTTCTGGCTACACCTTC

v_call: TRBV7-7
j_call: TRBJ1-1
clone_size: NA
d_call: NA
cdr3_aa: CASSLDRNTEAFF
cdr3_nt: TGTGCTAGCAGCTTAGACAGAAACACTGAAGCTTTCTTT

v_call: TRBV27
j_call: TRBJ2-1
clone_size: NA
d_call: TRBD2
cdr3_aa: CASSRPGLAGNEQFF
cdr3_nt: TGTGCCAGCAGTCGCCCGGGACTAGCGGGCAATGAGCAGTTCTTC

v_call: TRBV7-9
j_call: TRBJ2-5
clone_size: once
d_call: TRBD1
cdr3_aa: CASSSRGRETQYF
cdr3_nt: TGTGCCAGCAGCTCCAGGGGGCGGGAGACCCAGTACTTC

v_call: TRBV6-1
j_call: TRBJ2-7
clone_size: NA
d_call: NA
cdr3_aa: CASSELGGRGYEQYF
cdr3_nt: TGTGCCAGCAGTGAATTAGGAGGGAGAGGGTACGAGCAGTACTTC

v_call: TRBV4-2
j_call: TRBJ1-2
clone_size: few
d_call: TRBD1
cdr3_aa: CASSQPDRDLLGYTF
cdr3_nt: TGTGCCAGCAGCCAGCCGGACAGGGATCTACTTGGCTACACCTTC

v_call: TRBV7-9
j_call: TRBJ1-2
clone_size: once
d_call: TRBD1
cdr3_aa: CASSLAGQAEGYGYTF
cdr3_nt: TGTGCCAGCAGCTTAGCAGGACAGGCGGAGGGCTATGGCTACACCTTC

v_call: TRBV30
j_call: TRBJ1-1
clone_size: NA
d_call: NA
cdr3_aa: CAWSSGVNTEAFF
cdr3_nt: TGTGCCTGGAGTTCAGGGGTGAACACTGAAGCTTTCTTT

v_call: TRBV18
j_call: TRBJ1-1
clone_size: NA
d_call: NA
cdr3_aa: CASSPGRGDTEAFF
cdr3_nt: TGTGCCAGCTCACCCGGGCGGGGCGACACTGAAGCTTTCTTT

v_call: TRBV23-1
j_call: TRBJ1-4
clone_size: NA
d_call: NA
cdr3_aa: CASSQLNGNEKLFF
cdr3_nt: TGCGCCAGCAGTCAATTGAACGGTAATGAAAAACTGTTTTTT

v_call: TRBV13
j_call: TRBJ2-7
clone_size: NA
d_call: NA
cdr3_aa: CASSLLGQVSYEQYF
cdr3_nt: TGTGCCAGCAGCTTATTGGGGCAGGTCTCCTACGAGCAGTACTTC

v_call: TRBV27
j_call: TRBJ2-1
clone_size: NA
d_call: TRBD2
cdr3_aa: CASSLAGDRNEQFF
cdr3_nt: TGTGCCAGCAGCCTAGCGGGAGATAGGAATGAGCAGTTCTTC

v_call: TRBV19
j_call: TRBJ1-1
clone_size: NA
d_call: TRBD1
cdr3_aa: CASSIGQGAHIVTEAFF
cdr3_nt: TGTGCCAGTAGTATAGGACAGGGGGCGCATATCGTAACTGAAGCTTTCTTT

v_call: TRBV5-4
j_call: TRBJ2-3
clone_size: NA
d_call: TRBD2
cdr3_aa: CASGASGADTQYF
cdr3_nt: TGTGCCAGCGGGGCTAGCGGGGCTGATACGCAGTATTTT

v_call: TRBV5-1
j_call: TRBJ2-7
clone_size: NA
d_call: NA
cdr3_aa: CASSLSASYEQYF
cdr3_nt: TGCGCCAGCAGCTTAAGCGCCTCCTACGAGCAGTACTTC

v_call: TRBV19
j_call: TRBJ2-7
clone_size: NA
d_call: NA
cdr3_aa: CASSAGPGLEQYF
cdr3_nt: TGTGCCAGTAGTGCGGGGCCGGGCCTCGAGCAGTACTTC

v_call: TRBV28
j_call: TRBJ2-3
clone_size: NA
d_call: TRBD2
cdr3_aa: CASASSGKKDTQYF
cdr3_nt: TGTGCCAGCGCTTCTAGCGGGAAGAAAGATACGCAGTATTTT

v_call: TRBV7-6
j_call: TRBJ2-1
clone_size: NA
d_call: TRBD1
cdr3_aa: CASSLAQGSSYNEQFF
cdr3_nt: TGTGCCAGCAGCTTAGCACAGGGGAGCTCCTACAATGAGCAGTTCTTC

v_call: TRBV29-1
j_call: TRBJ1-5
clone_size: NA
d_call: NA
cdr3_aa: CSAREGWGGGQPQHF
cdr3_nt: TGCAGCGCACGGGAGGGGTGGGGGGGAGGTCAGCCCCAGCATTTT

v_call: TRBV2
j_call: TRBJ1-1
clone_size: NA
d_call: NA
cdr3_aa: CASRQGIVSAFF
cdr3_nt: TGTGCCAGCAGACAGGGAATCGTTTCAGCTTTCTTT

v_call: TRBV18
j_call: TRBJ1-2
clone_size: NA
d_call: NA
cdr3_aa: CASSPIQDSSNYGYTF
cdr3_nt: TGTGCCAGCTCACCTATTCAGGACAGCTCGAACTATGGCTACACCTTC